The T cell receptor beta chain under discussion was sequenced for a study of blood T cell repertoires in COVID-19. Clones were sequenced by immunoSEQ multiplex PCR, and TCRdb holds only the in-frame ones, with some missing. The sample carries more than 200,000 clones, roughly nine tenths recorded once. V shed 1 base and J shed 0 bases, with 4 bases lying between them. Germline V gene data show CDR1 as SGHTA and CDR2 as FQGNSA. The CDR3 contains 14 residues. The rearrangement joins TRBV7-2 to TRBJ1-3; D gene ambiguous. Source material: peripheral blood. This receptor was obtained from a woman aged 45-65 years with acute or convalescent COVID-19. The CDR3 DNA is TGTGCCAGCAGCTTAGAGAGCTCTGGAAACACCATATATTTT. Translated: CASSLESSGNTIYF.